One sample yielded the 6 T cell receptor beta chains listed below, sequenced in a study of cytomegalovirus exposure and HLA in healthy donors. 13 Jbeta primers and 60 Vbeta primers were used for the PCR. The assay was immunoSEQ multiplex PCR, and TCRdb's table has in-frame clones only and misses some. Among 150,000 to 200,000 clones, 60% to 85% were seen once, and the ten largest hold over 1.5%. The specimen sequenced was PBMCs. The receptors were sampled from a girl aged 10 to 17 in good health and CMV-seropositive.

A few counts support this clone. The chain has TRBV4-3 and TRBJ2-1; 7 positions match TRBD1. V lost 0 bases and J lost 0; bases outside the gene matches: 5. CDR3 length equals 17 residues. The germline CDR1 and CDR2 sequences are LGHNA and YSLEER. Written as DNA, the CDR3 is TGCGCCAGCAGCCAAGACCCTCAGGGGGTCTCCTACAATGAGCAGTTCTTC. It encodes CASSQDPQGVSYNEQFF.

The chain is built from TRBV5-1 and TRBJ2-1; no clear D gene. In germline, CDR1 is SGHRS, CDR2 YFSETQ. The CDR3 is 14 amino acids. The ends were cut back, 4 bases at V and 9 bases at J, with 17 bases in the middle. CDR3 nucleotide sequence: TGCGCCAGCAGCCTCGCCAACTCTAACGGTGAGCAGTTCTTC. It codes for CASSLANSNGEQFF.

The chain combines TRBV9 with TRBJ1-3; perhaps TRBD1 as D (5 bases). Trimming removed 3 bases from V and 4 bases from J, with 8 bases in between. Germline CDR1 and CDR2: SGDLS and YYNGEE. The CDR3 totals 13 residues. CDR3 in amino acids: CASSGYRGNTIYF. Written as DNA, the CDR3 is TGTGCCAGCAGCGGCTACAGGGGAAACACCATATATTTT.

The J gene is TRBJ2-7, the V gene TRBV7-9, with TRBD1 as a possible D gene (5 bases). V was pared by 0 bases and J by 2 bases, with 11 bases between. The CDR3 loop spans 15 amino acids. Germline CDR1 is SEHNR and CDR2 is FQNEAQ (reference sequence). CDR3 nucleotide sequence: TGTGCCAGCAGCTTAGCAAGGGGCAGCGCCTACGAGCAGTACTTC. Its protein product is CASSLARGSAYEQYF.

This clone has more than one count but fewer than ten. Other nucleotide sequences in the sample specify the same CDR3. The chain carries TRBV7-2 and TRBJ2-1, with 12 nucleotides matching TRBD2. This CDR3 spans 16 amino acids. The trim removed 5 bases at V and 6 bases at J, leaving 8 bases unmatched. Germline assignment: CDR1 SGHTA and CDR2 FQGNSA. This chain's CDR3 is CASSLRGLAGTNEQFF. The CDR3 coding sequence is TGTGCCAGCAGCCTAAGGGGACTAGCGGGTACCAATGAGCAGTTCTTC.

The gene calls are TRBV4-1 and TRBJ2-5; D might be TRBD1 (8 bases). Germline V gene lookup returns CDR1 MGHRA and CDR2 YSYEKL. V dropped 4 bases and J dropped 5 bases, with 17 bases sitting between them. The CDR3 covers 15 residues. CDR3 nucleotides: TGCGCCAGCAGCCGCACCCTACAGGGGGGGGAGACCCAGTACTTC. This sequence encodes CASSRTLQGGETQYF.